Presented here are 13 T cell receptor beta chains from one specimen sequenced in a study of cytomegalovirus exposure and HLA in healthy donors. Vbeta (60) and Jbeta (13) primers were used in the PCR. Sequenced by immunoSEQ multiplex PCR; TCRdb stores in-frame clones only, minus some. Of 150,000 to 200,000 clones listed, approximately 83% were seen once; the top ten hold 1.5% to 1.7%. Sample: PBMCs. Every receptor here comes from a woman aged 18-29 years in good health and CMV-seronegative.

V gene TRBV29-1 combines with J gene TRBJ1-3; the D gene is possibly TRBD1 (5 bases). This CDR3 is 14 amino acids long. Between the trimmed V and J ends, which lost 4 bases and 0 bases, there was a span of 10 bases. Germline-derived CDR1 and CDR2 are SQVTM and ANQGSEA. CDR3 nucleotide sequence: TGCAGCGTTGTTGACAGCCTCTCTGGAAACACCATATATTTT. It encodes CSVVDSLSGNTIYF. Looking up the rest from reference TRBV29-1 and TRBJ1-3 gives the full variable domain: SAVISQKPSRDICQRGTSLTIQCQVDSQVTMMFWYRQQPGQSLTLIATANQGSEATYESGFVIDKFPISRPNLTFSTLTVSNMSPEDSSIYLCSVVDSLSGNTIYFGEGSWLTVV.

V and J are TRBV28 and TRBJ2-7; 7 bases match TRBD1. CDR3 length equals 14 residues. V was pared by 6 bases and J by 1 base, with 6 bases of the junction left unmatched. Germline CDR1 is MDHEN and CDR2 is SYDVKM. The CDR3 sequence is CASRGTAPSYEQYF. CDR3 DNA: TGTGCCAGCAGGGGGACAGCACCTTCCTACGAGCAGTACTTC. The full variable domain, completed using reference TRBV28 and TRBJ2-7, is DVKVTQSSRYLVKRTGEKVFLECVQDMDHENMFWYRQDPGLGLRLIYFSYDVKMKEKGDIPEGYSVSREKKERFSLILESASTNQTSMYLCASRGTAPSYEQYFGPGTRLTVT.

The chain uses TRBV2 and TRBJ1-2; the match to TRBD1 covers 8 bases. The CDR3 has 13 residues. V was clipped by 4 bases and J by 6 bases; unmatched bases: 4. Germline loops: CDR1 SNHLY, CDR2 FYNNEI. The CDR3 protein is CASSVTGGDGYTF. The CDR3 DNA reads TGTGCCAGCAGTGTAACAGGGGGGGATGGCTACACCTTC.

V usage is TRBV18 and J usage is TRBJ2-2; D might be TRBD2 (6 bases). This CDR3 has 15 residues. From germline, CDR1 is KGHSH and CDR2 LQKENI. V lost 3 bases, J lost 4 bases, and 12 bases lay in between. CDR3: CASSPGGPSTGELFF. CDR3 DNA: TGTGCCAGCTCACCCGGGGGTCCGAGCACCGGGGAGCTGTTTTTT.

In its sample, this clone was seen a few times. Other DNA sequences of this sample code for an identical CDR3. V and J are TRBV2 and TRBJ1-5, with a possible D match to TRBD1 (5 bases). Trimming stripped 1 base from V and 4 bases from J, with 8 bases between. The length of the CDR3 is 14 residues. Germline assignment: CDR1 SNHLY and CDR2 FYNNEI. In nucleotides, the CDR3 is TGTGCCAGCAGTGAAGGTCAGGGTAATCAGCCCCAGCATTTT. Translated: CASSEGQGNQPQHF.

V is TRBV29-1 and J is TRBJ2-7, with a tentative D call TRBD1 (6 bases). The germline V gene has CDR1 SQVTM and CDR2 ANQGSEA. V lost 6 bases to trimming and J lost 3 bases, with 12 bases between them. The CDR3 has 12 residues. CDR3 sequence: CSVGDNRYEQYF. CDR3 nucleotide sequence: TGCAGCGTCGGGGACAACCGCTACGAGCAGTACTTC.

The CDR3 DNA is TGTGCCAGCAGCAAAACCGGGACAGGGTTACAAGAGACCCAGTACTTC. Amino acid sequence: CASSKTGTGLQETQYF. V and J are TRBV21-1 and TRBJ2-5; the D call of TRBD1 is as the table states it, not checked on the DNA. TRBV21-1 counts as a pseudogene. CDR3 length: 16 residues.

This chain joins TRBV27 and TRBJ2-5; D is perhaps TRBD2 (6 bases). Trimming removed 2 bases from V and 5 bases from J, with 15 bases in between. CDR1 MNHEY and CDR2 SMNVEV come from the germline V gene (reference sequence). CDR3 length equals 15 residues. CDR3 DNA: TGTGCCAGCAGTTTAGGAGGGTGGATGGACGAGACCCAGTACTTC. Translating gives CASSLGGWMDETQYF.

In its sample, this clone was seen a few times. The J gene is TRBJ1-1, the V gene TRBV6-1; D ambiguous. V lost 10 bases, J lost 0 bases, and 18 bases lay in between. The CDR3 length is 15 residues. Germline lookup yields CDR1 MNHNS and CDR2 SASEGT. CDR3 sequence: CATGAPILMNTEAFF. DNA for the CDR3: TGTGCCACCGGAGCACCCATCCTCATGAACACTGAAGCTTTCTTT.

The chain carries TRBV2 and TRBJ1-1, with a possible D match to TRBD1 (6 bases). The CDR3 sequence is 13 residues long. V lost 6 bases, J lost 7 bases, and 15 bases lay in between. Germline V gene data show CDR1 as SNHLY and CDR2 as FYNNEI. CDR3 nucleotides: TGTGCCAGCAGCCCTAGTGAACAGGGTGAAGCTTTCTTT. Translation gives CASSPSEQGEAFF.

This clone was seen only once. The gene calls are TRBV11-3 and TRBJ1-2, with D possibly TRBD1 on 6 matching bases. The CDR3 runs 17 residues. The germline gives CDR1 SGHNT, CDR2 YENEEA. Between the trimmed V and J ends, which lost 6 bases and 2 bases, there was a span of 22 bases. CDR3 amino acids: CASRPGTLSTKNYGYTF. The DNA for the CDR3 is TGTGCCAGCAGGCCAGGGACACTCAGCACAAAAAACTATGGCTACACCTTC.

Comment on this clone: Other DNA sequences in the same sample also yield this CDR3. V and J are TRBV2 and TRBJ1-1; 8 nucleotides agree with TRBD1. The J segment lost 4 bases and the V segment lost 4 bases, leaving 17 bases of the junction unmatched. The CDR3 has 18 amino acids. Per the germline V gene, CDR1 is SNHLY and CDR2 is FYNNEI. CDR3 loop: CASSARTLISTGGTEAFF. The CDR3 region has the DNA TGTGCCAGCAGTGCCCGAACCTTAATTTCCACAGGGGGCACTGAAGCTTTCTTT.

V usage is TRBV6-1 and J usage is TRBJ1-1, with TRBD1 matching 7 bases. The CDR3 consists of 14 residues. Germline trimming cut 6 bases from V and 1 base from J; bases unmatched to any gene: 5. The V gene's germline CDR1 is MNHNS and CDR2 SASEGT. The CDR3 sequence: CASRSGTANTEAFF. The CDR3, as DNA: TGTGCCAGCAGGTCCGGGACAGCGAACACTGAAGCTTTCTTT.